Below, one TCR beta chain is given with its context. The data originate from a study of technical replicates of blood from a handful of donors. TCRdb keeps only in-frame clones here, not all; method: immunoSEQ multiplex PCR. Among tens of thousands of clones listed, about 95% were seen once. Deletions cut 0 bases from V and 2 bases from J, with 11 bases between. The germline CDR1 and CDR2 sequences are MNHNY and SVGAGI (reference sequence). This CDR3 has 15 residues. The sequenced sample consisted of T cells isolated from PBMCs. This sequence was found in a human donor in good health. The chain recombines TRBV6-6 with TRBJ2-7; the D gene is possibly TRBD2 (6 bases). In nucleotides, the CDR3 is TGTGCCAGCAGTTACTCGAATAGCGGTGCCTACGAGCAGTACTTC. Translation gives CASSYSNSGAYEQYF.